What follows are 12 T cell receptor beta chains derived from one specimen sequenced in a study of cytomegalovirus exposure and HLA in healthy donors. A multiplex PCR was run with 60 Vbeta primers and 13 Jbeta primers. Using immunoSEQ multiplex PCR, the repertoire was profiled, and TCRdb retains in-frame clones only, with some absent. The repertoire holds about 76,000 clones, with 55% to 85% as singletons. Material for sequencing was PBMCs. Receptors originate from a woman between 40 and 50 years old in good health and CMV-seropositive.

A single count supports this clone. The CDR3 sequence: CASSPDRQEAFF. The CDR3 bases are TGTGCCAGCAGCCCGGACAGACAAGAAGCTTTCTTT. The rearrangement joins TRBV14 to TRBJ1-1, with D possibly matching TRBD1 (6 bases). V gave up 4 bases and J gave up 8 bases, with 11 bases separating them. The CDR3 has 12 amino acids. CDR1 SGHDN and CDR2 FVKESK come from the germline V gene. The complete variable domain, with remaining parts taken from reference TRBV14 and TRBJ1-1, reads EAGVTQFPSHSVIEKGQTVTLRCDPISGHDNLYWYRRVMGKEIKFLLHFVKESKQDESGMPNNRFLAERTGGTYSTLKVQPAELEDSGVYFCASSPDRQEAFFGQGTRLTVV.

This clone came up a few times. The chain combines TRBV6-1 with TRBJ2-3; 9 bases map to TRBD2. The junction had 7 bases not matched to a gene; V was cut back by 6 bases and J by 6 bases. The CDR3 consists of 14 residues. CDR1 and CDR2 from the germline V gene are MNHNS and SASEGT. CDR3 residues: CASSAGGPGDTQYF. The CDR3 nucleotides are TGTGCCAGCAGCGCGGGGGGGCCTGGGGATACGCAGTATTTT.

The rearrangement joins TRBV6-1 to TRBJ1-5; a weak D match, TRBD1 (5 bases). The germline CDR1 and CDR2 sequences are MNHNS and SASEGT. Between the trimmed V and J ends, which lost 8 bases and 3 bases, there was a span of 14 bases. The CDR3 spans 14 residues. The CDR3 region is CASLTDQNNQPQHF. CDR3 DNA sequence: TGTGCCAGCCTGACAGATCAGAACAATCAGCCCCAGCATTTT.

This chain joins TRBV5-8 and TRBJ1-3, with D tentatively TRBD1 (6 bases). Trimming stripped 3 bases from V and 3 bases from J, with 10 bases between. The CDR3 is 14 amino acids. Germline assignment: CDR1 SGHTS and CDR2 YDEGEE. CDR3 bases: TGTGCCAGCAGCTCCCGGACAGATGGAAACACCATATATTTT. It specifies CASSSRTDGNTIYF.

V and J are TRBV28 and TRBJ2-7; 11 bases line up with TRBD1. The germline V gene has CDR1 MDHEN and CDR2 SYDVKM. V lost 5 bases and J lost 9; bases outside the gene matches: 9. The CDR3 runs 14 residues. The CDR3 spells CASSPGDRGDGQYF. The CDR3 bases are TGTGCCAGCAGTCCCGGGGACAGGGGGGACGGGCAGTACTTC.

This sequence joins TRBV5-1 and TRBJ2-2; D uncertain. V dropped 5 bases and J dropped 3 bases, with 5 bases sitting between them. Germline CDR1 SGHRS, CDR2 YFSETQ. There are 12 residues in the CDR3. This chain's CDR3 is CASRQDTGELFF. In nucleotides, the CDR3 is TGCGCCAGCAGGCAGGACACCGGGGAGCTGTTTTTT.

The rearrangement uses TRBV7-8 and TRBJ2-7; 7 positions agree with TRBD2. V trimming: 5 bases; J trimming: 3 bases; junction bases outside the gene matches: 7. Per the germline V gene, CDR1 is SGHVS and CDR2 is FQNEAQ. CDR3 length: 14 residues. The CDR3 DNA reads TGTGCCAGCAGCCTGGGGCGGGGGATCTACGAGCAGTACTTC. Protein product: CASSLGRGIYEQYF.

This clone appeared a few times. The J gene is TRBJ2-7, the V gene TRBV7-2; 8 nucleotides align to TRBD2. Germline values: CDR1 SGHTA, CDR2 FQGNSA. V lost 2 bases and J lost 4; bases outside the gene matches: 7. This CDR3 contains 15 residues. CDR3 nucleotides: TGTGCCAGCAGCTTAAGACTCGGGGGGGGTTACGAGCAGTACTTC. Its translation is CASSLRLGGGYEQYF.

The chain is built from TRBV18 and TRBJ2-7; 9 nucleotides align to TRBD1. Germline loops: CDR1 KGHSH, CDR2 LQKENI. The CDR3 sequence is 15 residues long. V shed 3 bases, J shed 1 base, and the junction held 4 bases outside the gene matches. CDR3 sequence: CASSPETGGSYEQYF. For the CDR3, the DNA is TGTGCCAGCTCACCGGAGACAGGGGGGTCCTACGAGCAGTACTTC.

The chain links TRBV6-1 to TRBJ1-1, with 7 bases identical to TRBD1. V dropped 6 bases and J dropped 2; count of bases not matched to a gene: 3. The CDR3 consists of 13 residues. The germline gives CDR1 MNHNS, CDR2 SASEGT. CDR3 sequence reads: CASRGGYNTEAFF. CDR3 DNA sequence: TGTGCCAGCAGAGGGGGCTACAACACTGAAGCTTTCTTT.

The V and J genes are TRBV19 and TRBJ1-1, with D possibly being TRBD1 (6 bases). V was cut by 6 bases and J by 4 bases, with 12 bases left in between. In germline, CDR1 is LNHDA, CDR2 SQIVND (reference sequence). This CDR3 comprises 13 residues. This CDR3 reads CASSEQGATEAFF. As DNA, the CDR3 is TGTGCCAGTAGCGAACAGGGCGCCACTGAAGCTTTCTTT.

The J gene is TRBJ2-5, the V gene TRBV30; perhaps TRBD1 as D (5 bases). The V and J ends lost 1 base and 6 bases respectively, with 18 bases between them. Germline V gene sequence: CDR1 GTSNPN, CDR2 SVGIG (reference sequence). CDR3 size: 15 residues. CDR3 coding DNA: TGTGCCTGGAGTGCTGACAGTCTGGGCGTAAAGACCCAGTACTTC. This encodes CAWSADSLGVKTQYF.